These 30 T cell receptor beta chains came from one sample sequenced in a study of cytomegalovirus exposure and HLA in healthy donors. PCR involved 60 Vbeta and 13 Jbeta primers. TCRdb's table, derived via immunoSEQ multiplex PCR, lists solely in-frame clones and lacks some. The sample holds about 260,000 clones; more than 55% are singletons and the top ten take under 2.5%. Sequences were obtained from PBMCs. The receptors come from a female donor in good health and CMV-seronegative.

The genes are TRBV19 and TRBJ1-5; possible D gene TRBD1, 6 bases. From germline, CDR1 is LNHDA and CDR2 SQIVND (reference sequence). Trimming took 5 bases from V and 2 from J, leaving 13 bases between them. CDR3 length: 15 residues. CDR3 nucleotide sequence: TGTGCCAGTAGTGCCGGGGGGGGCCGCAATCAGCCCCAGCATTTT. This sequence encodes CASSAGGGRNQPQHF. The variable domain in full, completed from reference TRBV19 and TRBJ1-5, reads DGGITQSPKYLFRKEGQNVTLSCEQNLNHDAMYWYRQDPGQGLRLIYYSQIVNDFQKGDIAEGYSVSREKKESFPLTVTSAQKNPTAFYLCASSAGGGRNQPQHFGDGTRLSIL.

A remark on this clone: At the DNA level, this CDR3 is encoded by other sequences in the same sample as well. The V gene is TRBV6-1, the J gene TRBJ1-1; D unclear. Trimming shortened V by 1 base and J by 1 base, and 10 bases separated the two germline ends. The CDR3 length is 15 residues. Germline V gene lookup returns CDR1 MNHNS and CDR2 SASEGT. The CDR3 DNA reads as TGTGCCAGCAGTGAAGTAGGAGGGTCGAACACTGAAGCTTTCTTT. It codes for CASSEVGGSNTEAFF.

V is TRBV6-5 and J is TRBJ2-5; a possible D gene is TRBD1 (6 bases). The end of the DNA aligns better with TRBJ2-7, so the J call may be wrong. This CDR3 is built from 15 residues. Germline V gene lookup returns CDR1 MNHEY and CDR2 SVGAGI. The CDR3 region has the DNA TGTGCCAGCAAATTTTCCGTTGGGACACACTACGAGCAGTACTTC. Translation gives CASKFSVGTHYEQYF.

The V and J genes are TRBV11-3 and TRBJ2-5; D gene uncertain. Germline assignment: CDR1 SGHNT and CDR2 YENEEA. The CDR3 extends over 14 amino acids. The V end was cut by 5 bases, the J end by 3 bases, with 13 bases between. CDR3 sequence: CASSRSTEKETQYF. CDR3 nucleotide sequence: TGTGCCAGCAGCCGATCTACAGAGAAAGAGACCCAGTACTTC.

V is TRBV7-9 and J is TRBJ2-1; 7 bases are shared with TRBD1. CDR1 and CDR2 (germline): SEHNR, FQNEAQ (reference sequence). This CDR3 has 14 amino acids. V dropped 4 bases and J dropped 6; count of bases not matched to a gene: 6. DNA for the CDR3: TGTGCCAGCAGCTCTCGACAGGGATTCAATGAGCAGTTCTTC. Translation gives CASSSRQGFNEQFF.

This clone was seen once. CDR3 region: CASSLKTGGDIQYF. The CDR3 coding sequence is TGTGCCAGCAGCTTAAAGACAGGGGGGGACATTCAGTACTTC. The J gene is TRBJ2-4, the V gene TRBV7-9, with 9 bases that match TRBD1. CDR3 length: 14 residues. V was pared by 2 bases and J by 8 bases, with 4 bases of the junction left unmatched. CDR1 and CDR2 from the germline V gene are SEHNR and FQNEAQ (reference sequence).

This clone has more than one count but fewer than ten. V is TRBV1 and J is TRBJ2-5; the DNA was not used to check the table's D call, TRBD2. TRBV1 represents a pseudogene. The CDR3 length is 16 residues. The chain's CDR3 is CTSSRGTSDALETQYF. The CDR3 region has the DNA TGCACCAGCAGCCGAGGGACTAGCGATGCTCTGGAGACCCAGTACTTC.

The chain joins TRBV11-2 to TRBJ1-3; possibly TRBD1 for D (6 bases). The CDR3 spans 17 residues. CDR1 is SGHAT and CDR2 is FQNNGV in the germline V gene. V gave up 3 bases and J gave up 0 bases, with 15 bases separating them. The CDR3 is CASSLGQGPISGNTIYF. CDR3 nucleotide sequence: TGTGCCAGCAGCTTGGGGCAGGGGCCCATCTCTGGAAACACCATATATTTT.

This chain links TRBV7-6 with TRBJ2-7; the D is unclear. The CDR3 has 13 amino acids. Germline loops: CDR1 SGHVS, CDR2 FNYEAQ. V shed 6 bases and J shed 6 bases, with 15 bases lying between them. This chain's CDR3 is CASSALPRFEQYF. The CDR3 coding sequence is TGTGCCAGCAGTGCCCTCCCGAGATTCGAGCAGTACTTC.

This clone was recorded a few times. This CDR3 is CASSPPPAGATGELFF. Here the CDR3 DNA reads TGTGCCAGCAGCCCACCTCCAGCGGGGGCTACCGGGGAGCTGTTTTTT. This chain joins TRBV5-4 and TRBJ2-2; the match to TRBD2 covers 8 bases. Germline values: CDR1 SGHNT, CDR2 YYREEE (reference sequence). The CDR3 extends over 16 amino acids. V trimming: 4 bases; J trimming: 5 bases; junction bases outside the gene matches: 10.

The sample holds a few counts of this clone. V is TRBV6-5 and J is TRBJ2-1; maybe TRBD1 (5 bases). Germline CDR1 MNHEY, CDR2 SVGAGI. V shed 4 bases and J shed 4 bases, with 14 bases lying between them. This CDR3 is built from 15 residues. In DNA form, the CDR3 reads TGTGCCAGCAGTTTTGGTAGGGGTCTTTACAATGAGCAGTTCTTC. It specifies CASSFGRGLYNEQFF.

The V gene is TRBV18, the J gene TRBJ1-2; 10 nucleotides agree with TRBD1. This CDR3 is 15 amino acids long. Per the germline V gene, CDR1 is KGHSH and CDR2 is LQKENI. V lost 5 bases, J lost 8 bases, and 11 bases stayed unmatched. The CDR3 nucleotides are TGTGCCAGCTCAAGAACCGGGACAGGGGTCGAGGGCTACACCTTC. It encodes CASSRTGTGVEGYTF.

The chain recombines TRBV29-1 with TRBJ2-5; perhaps TRBD1 as D (7 bases). There are 13 residues in the CDR3. Trimming pared 4 bases from V and 1 base from J, leaving 10 bases between. The germline V gene encodes CDR1 SQVTM and CDR2 ANQGSEA. The CDR3 nucleotides read TGCAGCGTTGGGAGGGGGCCCCAAGAGACCCAGTACTTC. This codes for CSVGRGPQETQYF. The variable domain in full, with the rest retrieved from reference TRBV29-1 and TRBJ2-5, is SAVISQKPSRDICQRGTSLTIQCQVDSQVTMMFWYRQQPGQSLTLIATANQGSEATYESGFVIDKFPISRPNLTFSTLTVSNMSPEDSSIYLCSVGRGPQETQYFGPGTRLLVL.

The chain has TRBV7-2 and TRBJ2-2, with 9 bases that match TRBD2. With V trimmed by 2 bases and J by 5 bases, 12 bases remained unmatched. Per germline, CDR1 SGHTA and CDR2 FQGNSA. The CDR3 contains 18 residues. The CDR3 bases are TGTGCCAGCAGCTTAAATTACGTGGCTAGCGGGGATACCGGGGAGCTGTTTTTT. Protein: CASSLNYVASGDTGELFF.

This clone turned up a few times. The CDR3 reads CASSRQGPNTEAFF. The CDR3 nucleotides are TGTGCCAGCAGCCGACAGGGCCCTAACACTGAAGCTTTCTTT. This chain links TRBV2 with TRBJ1-1; 7 bases are shared with TRBD1. The trim removed 6 bases at V and 2 bases at J, leaving 6 bases unmatched. This CDR3 contains 14 residues. CDR1 is SNHLY, CDR2 FYNNEI, per germline.

V usage is TRBV19 and J usage is TRBJ1-2, with 7 bases fitting TRBD1. This CDR3 has 13 amino acids. Germline V CDR1 and CDR2: LNHDA, SQIVND (reference sequence). With V trimmed by 5 bases and J by 5 bases, 5 bases remained unmatched. The CDR3 here is CASSPDREYGYTF. The CDR3 coding sequence is TGTGCCAGTAGTCCCGACAGGGAATATGGCTACACCTTC.

This clone has just a few counts. The chain couples TRBV25-1 to TRBJ1-1; tentative D call: TRBD1 (6 bases). Trimming cost V 0 bases and J 0 bases, with 8 bases left between them. Germline CDR1 and CDR2: MGHDK and SYGVNS. The CDR3 has 15 amino acids. The CDR3 DNA is TGTGCCAGCAGTGAATATAAGGGGGTGAACACTGAAGCTTTCTTT. Translated, it gives CASSEYKGVNTEAFF.

The J gene is TRBJ1-2, the V gene TRBV6-5, with unresolved D. The CDR3 consists of 13 residues. Germline values: CDR1 MNHEY, CDR2 SVGAGI. V was trimmed by 6 bases and J by 4 bases, leaving 12 bases between them. The CDR3 coding sequence is TGTGCCAGCAGCCTAAGCGCCTCCTATGGCTACACCTTC. Its translation: CASSLSASYGYTF.

The count of this clone is one. The V gene is TRBV5-6, the J gene TRBJ1-1; D is perhaps TRBD1 (5 bases). Germline lookup yields CDR1 SGHDT and CDR2 YYEEEE. The CDR3 length is 14 residues. Trimming took off 2 bases at V and 1 base at J, with 9 bases between the two ends. Written as DNA, the CDR3 is TGTGCCAGCAGCTTCTACAGGCAGAACACTGAAGCTTTCTTT. This gives the protein CASSFYRQNTEAFF. Full variable domain (missing parts from reference TRBV5-6 and TRBJ1-1): DAGVTQSPTHLIKTRGQQVTLRCSPKSGHDTVSWYQQALGQGPQFIFQYYEEEERQRGNFPDRFSGHQFPNYSSELNVNALLLGDSALYLCASSFYRQNTEAFFGQGTRLTVV.

The chain combines TRBV10-2 with TRBJ2-7, with 7 bases matching TRBD1. CDR1 is WSHSY, CDR2 SAAADI, per germline. V trimming: 9 bases; J trimming: 5 bases; junction bases outside the gene matches: 4. The CDR3 consists of 11 residues. Written as DNA, the CDR3 is TGCGCCAGTGGGACAGTGCACGAGCAGTACTTC. As protein: CASGTVHEQYF.

The V call is TRBV5-1, the J call TRBJ2-7; D is perhaps TRBD1 (5 bases). This CDR3 has 14 amino acids. Deletions cut 4 bases from V and 5 bases from J, with 16 bases between. In germline, CDR1 is SGHRS, CDR2 YFSETQ. This chain's CDR3 is CASSPEPRGHEQYF. CDR3 nucleotide sequence: TGCGCCAGCAGCCCCGAGCCTAGGGGCCACGAGCAGTACTTC.

The rearrangement uses TRBV27 and TRBJ1-2; 7 positions agree with TRBD1. This CDR3 comprises 13 residues. The junction had 4 bases not matched to a gene; V was cut back by 5 bases and J by 4 bases. Germline CDR1 reads MNHEY; CDR2 reads SMNVEV (reference sequence). This CDR3 is CASSPGGFYGYTF. CDR3 nucleotide sequence: TGTGCCAGCAGTCCAGGGGGATTCTATGGCTACACCTTC.

A few counts support this clone. The chain uses TRBV2 and TRBJ1-1; tentatively, D is TRBD1 (6 bases). Between the trimmed V and J ends, which lost 6 bases and 3 bases, there was a span of 11 bases. The V gene's germline CDR1 is SNHLY and CDR2 FYNNEI. The CDR3 has 13 amino acids. The DNA of the CDR3 is TGTGCCAGCAGCTTAGGACAGTACACTGAAGCTTTCTTT. Translation gives CASSLGQYTEAFF.

As DNA, the CDR3 is TGTGCCAGCAGCGCCCGGGAGAGGGGCGGGGAGCTGTTTTTT. It codes for CASSARERGGELFF. The V and J genes are TRBV9 and TRBJ2-2; a possible D gene is TRBD2 (6 bases). CDR3 length: 14 amino acids. Trimming took 3 bases from V and 7 from J, leaving 13 bases between them. CDR1 and CDR2 (germline): SGDLS, YYNGEE.

The gene calls are TRBV9 and TRBJ2-1; TRBD2 matches at 10 bases. J lost 10 bases, V lost 3 bases, and 13 bases had no gene match. This CDR3 has 16 residues. CDR1 is SGDLS and CDR2 is YYNGEE in the germline V gene. The CDR3 bases are TGTGCCAGCAGCGCCCAGACTAGCGGGCACCGCCGCGAGCAGTTCTTC. Amino acid sequence: CASSAQTSGHRREQFF.

The chain uses TRBV19 and TRBJ1-2; D gene uncertain. CDR1 LNHDA and CDR2 SQIVND come from the germline V gene (reference sequence). The CDR3 is made up of 16 amino acids. The ends were cut back, 1 base at V and 2 bases at J, with 14 bases in the middle. The CDR3 is CASSIGSLTRNYGYTF. CDR3 bases: TGTGCCAGTAGTATAGGATCCCTGACAAGAAACTATGGCTACACCTTC.

The genes are TRBV2 and TRBJ2-7; TRBD2 matches at 7 bases. CDR1 is SNHLY and CDR2 is FYNNEI in the germline V gene. The ends lost 11 bases at V and 0 bases at J; junction bases unmatched: 10. This CDR3 has 14 residues. The CDR3 region has the DNA TGTGCCTCGACGTGGCGGGAGTTCTCCTACGAGCAGTACTTC. It codes for CASTWREFSYEQYF. The full variable domain, in which reference TRBV2 and TRBJ2-7 provide the parts outside the CDR3, is EPEVTQTPSHQVTQMGQEVILRCVPISNHLYFYWYRQILGQKVEFLVSFYNNEISEKSEIFDDQFSVERPDGSNFTLKIRSTKLEDSAMYFCASTWREFSYEQYFGPGTRLTVT.

V and J are TRBV21-1 and TRBJ1-1. TRBV21-1 is a listed pseudogene. This CDR3 contains 13 residues. The CDR3 DNA reads as TGTGCCAGCAGCAAAGAGCGGAACACTGAAGCTTTCTTT. Its translation is CASSKERNTEAFF.

CDR3 sequence: CASSPAGEQFF. In DNA, the CDR3 is TGTGCCAGCAGTCCCGCAGGTGAGCAGTTCTTC. V is TRBV28 and J is TRBJ2-1; D remains ambiguous. The V gene lost 5 bases and the J gene lost 9 bases, with 8 bases spanning the gap. The CDR3 extends over 11 amino acids. Germline CDR1 MDHEN, CDR2 SYDVKM.

The chain recombines TRBV28 with TRBJ2-3; 7 bases map to TRBD2. In germline, CDR1 is MDHEN, CDR2 SYDVKM. This CDR3 has 14 residues. The J segment lost 0 bases and the V segment lost 3 bases, leaving 0 bases of the junction unmatched. The chain's CDR3 is CASSFGGSTDTQYF. CDR3 coding DNA: TGTGCCAGCAGTTTCGGGGGGAGCACAGATACGCAGTATTTT.